These 26 T cell receptor beta chains were sequenced from one sample in a study of blood T cell repertoires in COVID-19. Sequencing was performed with immunoSEQ multiplex PCR; in TCRdb, only in-frame clones are kept and a portion is missing. The sample yields 200,000 to 250,000 clones, roughly 80% seen once. Material for sequencing was peripheral blood. Source of these receptors: a man aged 30 to 39 with active or convalescent COVID-19.

The rearrangement links TRBV7-9 to TRBJ1-5; D is possibly TRBD1 (6 bases). The V end lost 4 bases, the J end lost 2 bases, and 12 bases lay between the germline ends. The CDR3 contains 15 residues. Looked up from germline, CDR1 is SEHNR and CDR2 is FQNEAQ (reference sequence). CDR3: CASSSQGNGNQPQHF. CDR3 nucleotides: TGTGCCAGCAGCTCACAGGGCAATGGCAATCAGCCCCAGCATTTT.

This chain joins TRBV6-2 or TRBV6-3 and TRBJ2-7; 14 bases are shared with TRBD2. V lost 5 bases, J lost 6 bases, and 6 bases stayed unmatched. The CDR3 spans 15 residues. Germline V CDR1 and CDR2: MNHEY, SVGEGT. In nucleotides, the CDR3 is TGTGCCAGCAGTAATGGACTAGCGGGAGGCTTCGAGCAGTACTTC. Residues: CASSNGLAGGFEQYF.

The CDR3 sequence: CSVGGGQGRDTF. The CDR3 coding sequence is TGCAGCGTTGGAGGGGGACAGGGCCGGGACACCTTC. V is TRBV29-1 and J is TRBJ1-2; 9 nucleotides agree with TRBD1. This CDR3 comprises 12 residues. Germline-derived CDR1 and CDR2 are SQVTM and ANQGSEA. The V and J ends lost 4 bases and 12 bases, in that order; junction bases with no gene match: 9.

This chain uses TRBV5-6 with TRBJ1-3, with TRBD1 as a possible D gene (6 bases). CDR1 is SGHDT and CDR2 is YYEEEE in the germline V gene. The CDR3 spans 15 residues. V dropped 2 bases and J dropped 3 bases, with 12 bases sitting between them. The DNA of the CDR3 is TGTGCCAGCAGCTTCGGCAGGGGATATGGAAACACCATATATTTT. Translated, it gives CASSFGRGYGNTIYF. The variable domain in full, completed from reference TRBV5-6 and TRBJ1-3, reads DAGVTQSPTHLIKTRGQQVTLRCSPKSGHDTVSWYQQALGQGPQFIFQYYEEEERQRGNFPDRFSGHQFPNYSSELNVNALLLGDSALYLCASSFGRGYGNTIYFGEGSWLTVV.

This clone was detected once. The chain uses TRBV10-3 and TRBJ2-5, with a tentative D call TRBD2 (6 bases). The CDR3 runs to 16 residues. Germline V lookup: CDR1 ENHRY, CDR2 SYGVKD. V lost 0 bases to trimming and J lost 5 bases, with 16 bases between them. CDR3 protein: CAISESSILAGETQYF. DNA of the CDR3: TGTGCCATCAGTGAGTCAAGTATACTAGCAGGGGAGACCCAGTACTTC.

CDR3 sequence: CATSRGEGRGADKNIQYF. Here the CDR3 DNA reads TGTGCCACCAGCAGAGGGGAAGGGCGGGGGGCGGACAAAAACATTCAGTACTTC. This chain connects TRBV15 to TRBJ2-4, with TRBD2 matching 8 bases. V dropped 1 base and J dropped 3; count of bases not matched to a gene: 11. Germline V gives CDR1 LNHNV, CDR2 YYDKDF (reference sequence). This CDR3 region has 18 residues.

V usage is TRBV11-2 and J usage is TRBJ1-1; 8 nucleotides line up with TRBD1. Per the germline V gene, CDR1 is SGHAT and CDR2 is FQNNGV. This CDR3 has 15 amino acids. J was trimmed by 3 bases and V by 4 bases; bases with no gene match: 7. CDR3 DNA: TGTGCCAGCAGCTCCGGGACAGGAAGGTACACTGAAGCTTTCTTT. This encodes CASSSGTGRYTEAFF.

With respect to this clone: The same CDR3 also results from other DNA sequences found in this sample. The chain carries TRBV5-1 and TRBJ1-1, with D perhaps matching TRBD1 (5 bases). The CDR3 has 14 amino acids. CDR1 is SGHRS, CDR2 YFSETQ, per germline. Deletions cut 1 base from V and 0 bases from J, with 7 bases between. The CDR3 protein is CASSLLQVNTEAFF. CDR3 in DNA: TGCGCCAGCAGCTTGCTACAGGTGAACACTGAAGCTTTCTTT.

This chain links TRBV4-3 with TRBJ2-5; possible D gene TRBD2, 5 bases. Germline CDR1 LGHNA, CDR2 YSLEER. This CDR3 region has 17 residues. Trimming pared 2 bases from V and 1 base from J, leaving 17 bases between. CDR3: CASSQYVGRGSQETQYF. CDR3 coding DNA: TGCGCCAGCAGCCAATACGTGGGGAGAGGTTCCCAAGAGACCCAGTACTTC.

This clone was seen only once. The rearrangement links TRBV3-1 (or the pseudogene TRBV3-2) to TRBJ2-1, with TRBD2 matching 7 bases. Germline V CDR1 and CDR2: LGHDT, YNNKEL (reference sequence). V gave up 4 bases and J gave up 10 bases; unmatched junction bases: 22. This CDR3 is built from 18 residues. The CDR3, as DNA: TGTGCCAGCAGCCCGCAAGATGGGAGACTAGCCCGCTCGGGAGAGCAGTTCTTC. This gives the protein CASSPQDGRLARSGEQFF.

The chain couples TRBV9 to TRBJ1-6, with 9 bases fitting TRBD1. The V segment lost 2 bases and the J segment 13 bases; nucleotides outside the gene matches: 7. CDR3 size: 14 residues. The germline V gene encodes CDR1 SGDLS and CDR2 YYNGEE. The CDR3 DNA sequence: TGTGCCAGCAGCGTGGGGACAGGGTCTTTCCCCCTCCACTTT. It is translated as CASSVGTGSFPLHF.

The rearrangement joins TRBV18 to TRBJ2-5, with a weak D call TRBD2 (5 bases). Per the germline V gene, CDR1 is KGHSH and CDR2 is LQKENI. V was trimmed by 0 bases and J by 4 bases, leaving 6 bases between them. This CDR3 contains 13 residues. CDR3 sequence (DNA): TGTGCCAGCTCACCACCTCGGGGAGAGACCCAGTACTTC. Translation gives CASSPPRGETQYF. Together with reference TRBV18 and TRBJ2-5, the CDR3 gives the full variable domain: NAGVMQNPRHLVRRRGQEARLRCSPMKGHSHVYWYRQLPEEGLKFMVYLQKENIIDESGMPKERFSAEFPKEGPSILRIQQVVRGDSAAYFCASSPPRGETQYFGPGTRLLVL.

The chain uses TRBV9 and TRBJ2-3, with D maybe TRBD2 (5 bases). V was pared by 4 bases and J by 5 bases, with 17 bases between. The CDR3 consists of 15 residues. The germline V gene has CDR1 SGDLS and CDR2 YYNGEE. The CDR3 loop is CASSPPRGPQDTQYF. CDR3 coding DNA: TGTGCCAGCAGCCCCCCCCGAGGGCCCCAAGATACGCAGTATTTT.

The genes are TRBV4-2 and TRBJ2-6, with 12 nucleotides matching TRBD1. Germline-derived CDR1 and CDR2 are LGHNA and YNFKEQ. V lost 1 base to trimming and J lost 0 bases; unmatched junction nucleotides: 4. CDR3 length equals 19 residues. CDR3 coding DNA: TGTGCCAGCAGCCAAGTTGGGACAGGGGGCCTCTCTGGGGCCAACGTCCTGACTTTC. It translates to CASSQVGTGGLSGANVLTF.

The chain couples TRBV4-2 to TRBJ2-7; 10 bases match TRBD2. The germline V gene encodes CDR1 LGHNA and CDR2 YNFKEQ. The CDR3 contains 15 residues. Germline trimming cut 2 bases from V and 3 bases from J; bases unmatched to any gene: 4. CDR3 in DNA: TGTGCCAGCAGCCAAACAAGCGGGAGGGTCTACGAGCAGTACTTC. Its protein product is CASSQTSGRVYEQYF.

This chain uses TRBV6-5 with TRBJ1-1; a possible D gene is TRBD1 (5 bases). Trimming took 2 bases from V and 11 from J, leaving 12 bases between them. The CDR3 is 12 residues long. CDR1 MNHEY and CDR2 SVGAGI come from the germline V gene. CDR3 DNA: TGTGCCAGCAGTTACGCTCAGGGCGAGGCTTTCTTT. Protein product: CASSYAQGEAFF.

This rearrangement joins TRBV19 to TRBJ2-3, with D possibly TRBD2 on 6 matching bases. Germline V lookup: CDR1 LNHDA, CDR2 SQIVND (reference sequence). Trimming removed 6 bases at V and 2 bases at J, with 9 bases between. The CDR3 has 13 residues. The CDR3 sequence is CASRRTNTDTQYF. The CDR3 nucleotides read TGTGCCAGTAGGCGGACTAACACAGATACGCAGTATTTT.

V is TRBV6-5 and J is TRBJ2-5; no clear D. With 6 bases removed from V and 7 bases from J, the gap between germline ends came to 15 bases. Looked up from germline, CDR1 is MNHEY and CDR2 is SVGAGI. The CDR3 totals 13 residues. CDR3 loop: CASSERRYGTQYF. In nucleotides, the CDR3 is TGTGCCAGCAGCGAGAGGCGGTATGGGACCCAGTACTTC.

This clone was detected once. The rearrangement uses TRBV6-5 and TRBJ1-5, with TRBD1 matching 9 bases. V lost 8 bases to trimming and J lost 7 bases; unmatched junction nucleotides: 9. The CDR3 runs 14 residues. Germline V lookup: CDR1 MNHEY, CDR2 SVGAGI. DNA of the CDR3: TGTGCCAGCGGTCGGACAGGGGACGACCAGCCCCAGCATTTT. This encodes CASGRTGDDQPQHF.

The chain couples TRBV28 to TRBJ1-2; 8 positions agree with TRBD1. Germline V gene sequence: CDR1 MDHEN, CDR2 SYDVKM. V dropped 8 bases and J dropped 4; count of bases not matched to a gene: 6. The length of the CDR3 is 13 residues. The CDR3 is CASGDRGAYGYTF. CDR3 in DNA: TGTGCCAGCGGTGACAGGGGCGCCTATGGCTACACCTTC.

This clone has only a few counts. Other DNA sequences in the sample encode the same CDR3. V gene TRBV28 combines with J gene TRBJ1-6; D may be TRBD1 (6 bases). The CDR3 runs 14 residues. V was clipped by 5 bases and J by 4 bases, with 9 bases between them. Germline lookup yields CDR1 MDHEN and CDR2 SYDVKM. The CDR3 sequence is CASSPQGYNSPLHF. The CDR3 DNA is TGTGCCAGCAGTCCTCAGGGGTATAATTCACCCCTCCACTTT.

V usage is TRBV19 and J usage is TRBJ1-1; 7 positions agree with TRBD1. Trimming cost V 5 bases and J 3 bases; bases outside gene matches: 0. The CDR3 runs 12 residues. Germline assignment: CDR1 LNHDA and CDR2 SQIVND (reference sequence). The CDR3 region is CASSQGDTEAFF. Written as DNA, the CDR3 is TGTGCCAGTAGTCAGGGGGACACTGAAGCTTTCTTT.

V gene TRBV4-2 combines with J gene TRBJ1-2; unclear D gene. The CDR3 totals 15 residues. Germline CDR1 LGHNA, CDR2 YNFKEQ. V dropped 4 bases and J dropped 3 bases, with 15 bases sitting between them. CDR3 region: CASSLHNREDYGYTF. CDR3 coding DNA: TGTGCCAGCAGCCTTCACAACAGAGAAGACTATGGCTACACCTTC.

This chain uses TRBV19 with TRBJ1-1; 7 bases agree with TRBD1. V gave up 5 bases and J gave up 4 bases; unmatched junction bases: 7. In germline, CDR1 is LNHDA, CDR2 SQIVND (reference sequence). This CDR3 has 14 amino acids. The CDR3 region is CASSARQGVTEAFF. The CDR3 bases are TGTGCCAGTAGTGCGAGACAGGGTGTCACTGAAGCTTTCTTT.

The chain is built from TRBV28 and TRBJ2-7; 8 bases align to TRBD2. The trim removed 6 bases at V and 3 bases at J, leaving 10 bases unmatched. Germline V gene sequence: CDR1 MDHEN, CDR2 SYDVKM. The CDR3 runs 15 residues. The CDR3 sequence: CASRPTSGGDYEQYF. The CDR3, as DNA: TGTGCCAGCAGACCTACTAGCGGCGGGGACTACGAGCAGTACTTC.

This chain connects TRBV5-1 to TRBJ1-2; a weak D match, TRBD1 (5 bases). The CDR3 totals 17 residues. V gave up 4 bases and J gave up 1 base, with 20 bases separating them. The V gene's germline CDR1 is SGHRS and CDR2 YFSETQ. CDR3 coding DNA: TGCGCCAGCAGCCTGCACGGGACGGAGGGAGTTAACTATGGCTACACCTTC. Residues: CASSLHGTEGVNYGYTF.